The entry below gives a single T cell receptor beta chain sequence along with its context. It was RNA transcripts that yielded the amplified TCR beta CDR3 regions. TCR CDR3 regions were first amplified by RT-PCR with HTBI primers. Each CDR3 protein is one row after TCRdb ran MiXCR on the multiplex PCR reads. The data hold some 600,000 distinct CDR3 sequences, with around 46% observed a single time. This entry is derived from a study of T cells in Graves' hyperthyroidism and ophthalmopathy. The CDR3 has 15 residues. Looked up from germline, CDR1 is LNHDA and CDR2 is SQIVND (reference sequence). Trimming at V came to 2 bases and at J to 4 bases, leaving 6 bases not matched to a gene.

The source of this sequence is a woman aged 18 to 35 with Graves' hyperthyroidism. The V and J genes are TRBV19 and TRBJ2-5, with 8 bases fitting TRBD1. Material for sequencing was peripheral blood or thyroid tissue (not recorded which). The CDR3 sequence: CASSIRDRIGETQYF. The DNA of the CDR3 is TGTGCCAGTAGTATACGGGACAGGATCGGAGAGACCCAGTACTTC.